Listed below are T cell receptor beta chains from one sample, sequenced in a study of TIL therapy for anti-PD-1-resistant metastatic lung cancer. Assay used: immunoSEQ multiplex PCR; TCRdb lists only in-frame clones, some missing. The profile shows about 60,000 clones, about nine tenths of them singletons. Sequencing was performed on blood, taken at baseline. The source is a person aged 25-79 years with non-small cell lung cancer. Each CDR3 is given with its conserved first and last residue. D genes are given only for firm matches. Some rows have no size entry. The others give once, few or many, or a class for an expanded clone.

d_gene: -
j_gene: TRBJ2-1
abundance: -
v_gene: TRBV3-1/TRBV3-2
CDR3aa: CASSQAPGNEQFF
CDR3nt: TGTGCCAGCAGCCAAGCACCTGGGAATGAGCAGTTCTTC

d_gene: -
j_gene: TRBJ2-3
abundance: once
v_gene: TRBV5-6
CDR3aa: CASSPRRYTDTQYF
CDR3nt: TGTGCCAGCAGCCCACGCAGATACACAGATACGCAGTATTTT

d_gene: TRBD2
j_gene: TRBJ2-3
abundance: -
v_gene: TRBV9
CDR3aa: CASSGLAVTDTQYF
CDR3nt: TGTGCCAGCAGTGGACTAGCGGTCACAGATACGCAGTATTTT

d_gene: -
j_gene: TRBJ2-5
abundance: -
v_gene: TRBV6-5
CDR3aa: CASSYSILQETQYF
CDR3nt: TGTGCCAGCAGTTACTCGATACTTCAAGAGACCCAGTACTTC

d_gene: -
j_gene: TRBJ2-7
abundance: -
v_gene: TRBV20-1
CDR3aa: CSASGGQTPYEQYF
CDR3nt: TGCAGTGCTAGTGGGGGACAAACGCCCTACGAGCAGTACTTC

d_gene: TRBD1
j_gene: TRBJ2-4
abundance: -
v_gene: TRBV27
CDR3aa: CASRGQGRNIQYF
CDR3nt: TGTGCCAGCAGAGGACAGGGAAGAAACATTCAGTACTTC

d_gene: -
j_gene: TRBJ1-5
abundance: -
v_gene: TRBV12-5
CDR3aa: CASGPRAGQPQHF
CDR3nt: TGTGCTAGTGGTCCCCGCGCGGGACAGCCCCAGCATTTT

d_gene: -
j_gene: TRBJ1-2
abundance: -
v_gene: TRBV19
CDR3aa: CASRGAGRNYGYTF
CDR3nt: TGTGCCAGTAGGGGGGCGGGTAGAAACTATGGCTACACCTTC

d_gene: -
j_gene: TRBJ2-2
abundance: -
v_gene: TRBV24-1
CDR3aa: CATSDSNRALANTGELFF
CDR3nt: TGTGCCACCAGTGATTCCAACAGGGCCCTGGCGAACACCGGGGAGCTGTTTTTT

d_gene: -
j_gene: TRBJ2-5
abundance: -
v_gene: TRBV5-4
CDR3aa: CASSLGGVQETQYF
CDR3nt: TGTGCCAGCAGCTTGGGGGGGGTTCAGGAGACCCAGTACTTC

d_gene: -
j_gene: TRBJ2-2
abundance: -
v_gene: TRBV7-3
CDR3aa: CASSLKGPGELFF
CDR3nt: TGTGCCAGCAGCTTAAAGGGTCCCGGGGAGCTGTTTTTT

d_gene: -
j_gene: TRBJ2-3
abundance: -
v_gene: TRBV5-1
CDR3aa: CASSLGGASTDTQYF
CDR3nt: TGCGCCAGCAGCTTGGGCGGGGCGAGCACAGATACGCAGTATTTT

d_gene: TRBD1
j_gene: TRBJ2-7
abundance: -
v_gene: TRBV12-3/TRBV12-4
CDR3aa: CASTDNTGGEQYF
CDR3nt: TGTGCCAGCACCGACAATACAGGGGGGGAGCAGTACTTC

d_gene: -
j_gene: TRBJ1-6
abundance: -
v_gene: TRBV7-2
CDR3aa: CASSLGGTKLPLHF
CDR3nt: TGTGCCAGCAGCTTAGGGGGGACAAAGTTACCCCTCCACTTT

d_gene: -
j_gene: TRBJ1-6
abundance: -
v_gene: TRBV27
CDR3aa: CASSPSSGIANSPLHF
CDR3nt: TGTGCCAGCAGCCCCAGCAGCGGGATTGCGAATTCACCCCTCCACTTT

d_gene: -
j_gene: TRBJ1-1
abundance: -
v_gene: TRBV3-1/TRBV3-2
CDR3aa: CASSQGSTMNTEAFF
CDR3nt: TGTGCCAGCAGCCAAGGTTCTACTATGAACACTGAAGCTTTCTTT

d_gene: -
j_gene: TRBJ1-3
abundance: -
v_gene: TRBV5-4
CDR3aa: CASSLDSTGNTIYF
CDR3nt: TGTGCCAGCAGCTTGGACAGCACTGGAAACACCATATATTTT

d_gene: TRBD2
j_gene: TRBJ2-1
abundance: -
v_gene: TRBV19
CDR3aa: CASSIGLAGSLGDEQFF
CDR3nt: TGTGCCAGTAGTATTGGACTAGCGGGTTCCCTAGGGGATGAGCAGTTCTTC

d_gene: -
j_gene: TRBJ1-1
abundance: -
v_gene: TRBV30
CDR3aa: CAWSVGSKNTEAFF
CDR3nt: TGTGCCTGGAGTGTAGGCAGTAAGAACACTGAAGCTTTCTTT

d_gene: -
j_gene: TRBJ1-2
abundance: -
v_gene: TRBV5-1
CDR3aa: CASSLTLSGGYTF
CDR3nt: TGCGCCAGCAGCTTGACACTCTCGGGAGGCTACACCTTC

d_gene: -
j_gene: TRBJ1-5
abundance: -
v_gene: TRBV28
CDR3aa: CASSLLGGAQHF
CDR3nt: TGTGCCAGCAGTTTATTGGGGGGGGCCCAGCATTTT

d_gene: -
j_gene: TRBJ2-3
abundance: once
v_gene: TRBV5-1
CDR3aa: CASSLGDATDTQYF
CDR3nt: TGCGCCAGCAGCTTGGGAGACGCCACAGATACGCAGTATTTT

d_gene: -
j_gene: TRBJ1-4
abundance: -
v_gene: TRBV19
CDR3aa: CASSLQEKLFF
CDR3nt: TGTGCCAGTAGTTTACAGGAAAAACTGTTTTTT

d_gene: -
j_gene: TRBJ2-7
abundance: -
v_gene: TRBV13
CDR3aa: CASSFNRAAGEQYF
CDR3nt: TGTGCCAGCAGCTTTAACAGGGCGGCCGGGGAGCAGTACTTC

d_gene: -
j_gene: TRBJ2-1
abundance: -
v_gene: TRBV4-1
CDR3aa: CASSPSRGVDNEQFF
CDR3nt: TGCGCCAGCAGCCCCTCAAGGGGAGTCGACAATGAGCAGTTCTTC

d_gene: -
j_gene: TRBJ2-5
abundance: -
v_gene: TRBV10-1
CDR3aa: CASSETGKETQYF
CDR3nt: TGCGCCAGCAGTGAGACAGGGAAGGAGACCCAGTACTTC

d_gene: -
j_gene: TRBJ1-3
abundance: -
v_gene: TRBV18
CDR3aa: CASSPSGLNTIYF
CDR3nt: TGTGCCAGCTCCCCCAGCGGACTTAACACCATATATTTT

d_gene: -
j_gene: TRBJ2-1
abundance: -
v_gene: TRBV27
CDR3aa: CASSLPSNEQFF
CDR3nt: TGTGCCAGCAGTTTACCCTCCAATGAGCAGTTCTTC

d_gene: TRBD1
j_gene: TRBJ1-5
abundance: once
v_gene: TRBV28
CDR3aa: CASSRPRDRFFQPQHF
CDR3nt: TGTGCCAGCAGTCGGCCCCGGGACAGGTTTTTTCAGCCCCAGCATTTT

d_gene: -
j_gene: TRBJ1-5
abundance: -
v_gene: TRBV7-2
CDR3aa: CASSLEGQPNQPQHF
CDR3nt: TGTGCCAGCAGCTTAGAAGGGCAGCCAAATCAGCCCCAGCATTTT

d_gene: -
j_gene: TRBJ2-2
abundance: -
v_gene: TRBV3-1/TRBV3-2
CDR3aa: CASRTGRVTGELFF
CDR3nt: TGTGCCAGCAGGACAGGGAGGGTAACCGGGGAGCTGTTTTTT

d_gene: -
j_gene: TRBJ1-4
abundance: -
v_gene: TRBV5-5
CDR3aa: CASSLGGRTGTNEKLFF
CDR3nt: TGTGCCAGCAGCTTGGGGGGGAGAACAGGTACAAATGAAAAACTGTTTTTT

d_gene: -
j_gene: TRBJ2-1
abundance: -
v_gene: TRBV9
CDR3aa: CASSVGGESYNEQFF
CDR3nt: TGTGCCAGCAGCGTAGGGGGGGAGTCCTACAATGAGCAGTTCTTC

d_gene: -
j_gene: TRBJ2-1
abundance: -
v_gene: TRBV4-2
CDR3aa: CASSQDLGRGYNEQFF
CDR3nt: TGTGCCAGCAGCCAAGATCTGGGGAGAGGGTACAATGAGCAGTTCTTC

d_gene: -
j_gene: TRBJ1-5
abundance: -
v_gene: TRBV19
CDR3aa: CASSIDAKGWQPQHF
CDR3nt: TGTGCCAGTAGTATAGATGCGAAAGGATGGCAGCCCCAGCATTTT

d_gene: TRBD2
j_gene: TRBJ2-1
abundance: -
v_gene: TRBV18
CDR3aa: CASSPAEGSGGSYNEQFF
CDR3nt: TGTGCCAGCTCACCAGCGGAGGGTAGCGGGGGCAGTTACAATGAGCAGTTCTTC

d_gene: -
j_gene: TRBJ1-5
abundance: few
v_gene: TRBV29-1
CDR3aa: CSVTTGGYSNQPQHF
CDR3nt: TGCAGCGTAACGACAGGAGGATATAGCAATCAGCCCCAGCATTTT

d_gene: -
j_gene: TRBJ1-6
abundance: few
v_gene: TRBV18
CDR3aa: CASWSVGSPLHF
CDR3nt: TGTGCCAGCTGGTCAGTAGGATCACCCCTCCACTTT

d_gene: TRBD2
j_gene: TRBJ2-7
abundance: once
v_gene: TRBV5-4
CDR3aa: CASSLPVSGNEQYF
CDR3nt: TGTGCCAGCAGCTTGCCTGTTAGCGGGAACGAGCAGTACTTC

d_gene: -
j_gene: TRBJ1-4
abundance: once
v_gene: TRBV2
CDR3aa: CASSLGPNEKLFF
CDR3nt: TGTGCCAGCAGTCTCGGACCGAATGAAAAACTGTTTTTT

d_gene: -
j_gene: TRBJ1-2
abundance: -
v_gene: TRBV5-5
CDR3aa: CASSFAQFGGFDGYTF
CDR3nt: TGTGCCAGCAGCTTCGCCCAGTTCGGGGGATTCGATGGCTACACCTTC